The rows below give T cell receptor beta chains drawn from one sample of a study of shared clonotypes between healthy human individuals. Profiled with immunoSEQ multiplex PCR; TCRdb holds only in-frame clones, not every one. The repertoire includes roughly 1,500,000 clones, about 98.5% of them detected once, and roughly 0.35% sits in the top ten. Sequencing was done on a sample of naive CD4+ T cells sorted from blood. The receptors stem from a young man in good health. CDR3s include the opening cysteine and the closing phenylalanine or tryptophan. D genes are given only for firm matches. Clone size, where shown, is once, few, many, or a class for clones that have expanded.

cdr3_nt,cdr3_aa,d_call,j_call,clone_size,v_call
TGTGCCAGCAGCGTAATTGCGGGAGTGGAGCAGTTCTTC,CASSVIAGVEQFF,TRBD2,TRBJ2-1,-,TRBV9
TGTGCCAGCAGTGAAGGAAGCAATCAGCCCCAGCATTTT,CASSEGSNQPQHF,-,TRBJ1-5,-,TRBV6-1
TGCGCCAGCAGCTTGAGTCTAGCGAGCACAGATACGCAGTATTTT,CASSLSLASTDTQYF,-,TRBJ2-3,-,TRBV5-1
TGTGCCAGCAGCTTGGGGACAGGGGGCAATCAGCCCCAGCATTTT,CASSLGTGGNQPQHF,TRBD1,TRBJ1-5,-,TRBV7-6
TGTGCCAGCAGCCACCGGCCAGAGGGCAATCAGCCCCAGCATTTT,CASSHRPEGNQPQHF,-,TRBJ1-5,-,TRBV6-5
TGTGCCATCAGTGAGCCGGGACCTTCGGCTGAAGCTTTCTTT,CAISEPGPSAEAFF,-,TRBJ1-1,-,TRBV10-3
TGTGCCAGCAGTCACAGGGCCGGAAACACCATATATTTT,CASSHRAGNTIYF,-,TRBJ1-3,-,TRBV6-1
TGCAGCGTTGAAGTTCAGAACACCGGGGAGCTGTTTTTT,CSVEVQNTGELFF,-,TRBJ2-2,-,TRBV29-1
TGTGCCAGCAGTCGGGGCGAGCAGTACTTC,CASSRGEQYF,-,TRBJ2-7,-,TRBV6-4
TGTGCCAGCAGCTTAGAGCGGGAGGGCACAGATACGCAGTATTTT,CASSLEREGTDTQYF,TRBD2,TRBJ2-3,-,TRBV7-6
TGTGCCACCAGCAGAGCCCTAGCGGGAGATACGCAGTATTTT,CATSRALAGDTQYF,TRBD2,TRBJ2-3,-,TRBV15
TGTGCCAGCAGTTTGTTTCTTGTCGGGCCTCACGAGCAGTACTTC,CASSLFLVGPHEQYF,-,TRBJ2-7,-,TRBV27
TGTGCCAGCAGGGGGTACGAGCAGTACTTC,CASRGYEQYF,-,TRBJ2-7,once,TRBV6-4
TGCGCCAGCAGCCTGGACAGGGGGCAGCCCCAGCATTTT,CASSLDRGQPQHF,TRBD1,TRBJ1-5,-,TRBV4-3
TGTGCCAGTAGTATATTTTTCGAGGGCAGCACAGATACGCAGTATTTT,CASSIFFEGSTDTQYF,-,TRBJ2-3,-,TRBV19
TGTGCCAGCAGGAATATAGCGGGAGCTAGCCACGAGCAGTACTTC,CASRNIAGASHEQYF,TRBD2,TRBJ2-7,-,TRBV6-5
TGTGCCAGCAGCCCCGGACAGGTATCGCATGGCTACACCTTC,CASSPGQVSHGYTF,TRBD1,TRBJ1-2,-,TRBV28
TGTGCCAGCAGCTTACGGGGGTCGGCGGCCGGGGAGCTGTTTTTT,CASSLRGSAAGELFF,-,TRBJ2-2,once,TRBV7-3
TGCGCCAGCAGCTTCCAACAGAACACAGATACGCAGTATTTT,CASSFQQNTDTQYF,-,TRBJ2-3,-,TRBV5-1
TGCACCGTCCCCCGCCATACGCAGTATTTT,CTVPRHTQYF,-,TRBJ2-3,once,TRBV20-1
TGTGCCAGCTCACCTGATCGGCCTAGCCCGATTGACAATGAGCAGTTCTTC,CASSPDRPSPIDNEQFF,-,TRBJ2-1,-,TRBV18
TGCGCCAGCAGGGTAATGGCGGCACAAGAGACCCAGTACTTC,CASRVMAAQETQYF,-,TRBJ2-5,-,TRBV5-1
TGTGCCAGCAGCGTAGACCTTAGCGGAAGCACAGATACGCAGTATTTT,CASSVDLSGSTDTQYF,-,TRBJ2-3,-,TRBV9
TGTGCCAGTAGTATCCCGGGAGGGACAGATACGCAGTATTTT,CASSIPGGTDTQYF,TRBD2,TRBJ2-3,-,TRBV19
TGTGCCAGCAGTCGGGACAGGGAAGGGACCTACGAGCAGTACTTC,CASSRDREGTYEQYF,TRBD1,TRBJ2-7,-,TRBV2
TGTGCCAGCAGCTCCAGAGCGGGATCTGGTTACGAGCAGTACTTC,CASSSRAGSGYEQYF,TRBD2,TRBJ2-7,-,TRBV11-2
TGTGCCAGCTCACCCCAAAGCTCCTACGAGCAGTACTTC,CASSPQSSYEQYF,-,TRBJ2-7,-,TRBV18
TGTGCCAGCAGAGAAATGGATGGGGACGGCTACACCTTC,CASREMDGDGYTF,-,TRBJ1-2,-,TRBV28
TGCGCCAGCAGCTATTCCGAGGCTAGCGGGGTAGAGACCCAGTACTTC,CASSYSEASGVETQYF,TRBD2,TRBJ2-5,-,TRBV5-1
TGTGCAAGTCGCCCCCGGACTAGCGGGAGATCGGCCGGGGAGCTGTTTTTT,CASRPRTSGRSAGELFF,-,TRBJ2-2,-,TRBV12-2
TGTGCCAGCAGCTTCCCCCCGACAGGGTCTACTGAAGCTTTCTTT,CASSFPPTGSTEAFF,TRBD1,TRBJ1-1,-,TRBV11-2
TGTGCCAGCAGTTACTCGAGGGGAACTAACTATGGCTACACCTTC,CASSYSRGTNYGYTF,-,TRBJ1-2,-,TRBV6-5
TGCGCCAGCAGCCAAACAGTCGTGGGGGGTTGGTTCTTC,CASSQTVVGGWFF,-,TRBJ2-1,-,TRBV4-1
TGCAGCGGTGACAGGGGTGGCGAGCAGTACTTC,CSGDRGGEQYF,TRBD1,TRBJ2-7,-,TRBV29-1
TGTGCCAGCAGTTTCACAGGGATCACAGATACGCAGTATTTT,CASSFTGITDTQYF,-,TRBJ2-3,-,TRBV28
TGCGCCAGCAGCGACCCCCGACGGAACACTGAAGCTTTCTTT,CASSDPRRNTEAFF,-,TRBJ1-1,-,TRBV5-1
TGTGCCAGCACCATCTGGCGCTCTGGGGCCAACGTCCTGACTTTC,CASTIWRSGANVLTF,-,TRBJ2-6,-,TRBV6-1
TGCGCCAGCAGCTTGGGACTAGCGTCGGACGAGCAGTACTTC,CASSLGLASDEQYF,TRBD2,TRBJ2-7,-,TRBV5-1
TGTGCCAGCAGTGTCCCGGGACTAGTGCCTCTCGAGCAGTACTTC,CASSVPGLVPLEQYF,TRBD2,TRBJ2-7,-,TRBV6-1
TGCAGCGTTGGACCAGCGGGGACAAATGAAAAACTGTTTTTT,CSVGPAGTNEKLFF,-,TRBJ1-4,-,TRBV29-1
TGTGCCAGCAGTGACGGAAGGAACACTGAAGCTTTCTTT,CASSDGRNTEAFF,-,TRBJ1-1,-,TRBV2
TGTGCCAGCAGGAACCTCTCTGGAAACACCATATATTTT,CASRNLSGNTIYF,-,TRBJ1-3,-,TRBV11-2
TGTGCCAGCAGCCCTCGACTAGCGGCTAGCACAGATACGCAGTATTTT,CASSPRLAASTDTQYF,TRBD2,TRBJ2-3,-,TRBV5-5
TGTGCCAGCTCACCAAAGGTCAGGGACGGCTACACCTTC,CASSPKVRDGYTF,-,TRBJ1-2,-,TRBV18
TGCGCCAGCAGCCTCGGGGGAGGAAACACTGAAGCTTTCTTT,CASSLGGGNTEAFF,-,TRBJ1-1,-,TRBV5-1
TGCGCCAGCTCGTCGGGCGATCCGGGCACTGAAGCTTTCTTT,CASSSGDPGTEAFF,-,TRBJ1-1,-,TRBV5-1
TGTGCCAGCATTAGGGAGGTGAACACTGAAGCTTTCTTT,CASIREVNTEAFF,-,TRBJ1-1,once,TRBV2
TGCAGCGGGCTACTCGGAAGGGGGAATCGGGGCTACACCTTC,CSGLLGRGNRGYTF,-,TRBJ1-2,-,TRBV29-1
TGTGCCAGCAGCTCAAAGGGGGGGACAGGGGCCTATGGCTACACCTTC,CASSSKGGTGAYGYTF,TRBD1,TRBJ1-2,-,TRBV5-4
TGTGCCAGCAGCTTAACCTACGAGCAGTACTTC,CASSLTYEQYF,-,TRBJ2-7,few,TRBV11-2
TGTGCCAGCAGCTTAGGGCCGGTTGTACGGAGCTCCTACAATGAGCAGTTCTTC,CASSLGPVVRSSYNEQFF,-,TRBJ2-1,-,TRBV7-6
TGTGCCAGTATGCACCGACTAGCGGACTACAATGAGCAGTTCTTC,CASMHRLADYNEQFF,TRBD2,TRBJ2-1,-,TRBV19
TGTGCCAGCACGACTTGGCAGGGGTTAGGCAATCAGCCCCAGCATTTT,CASTTWQGLGNQPQHF,-,TRBJ1-5,-,TRBV28
TGTGCCAGCAAGGCCCCGGACACTGAAGCTTTCTTT,CASKAPDTEAFF,-,TRBJ1-1,-,TRBV6-5
TGTGCCAGCTCACCTTCAGGGATTGCGTCCGATGAGCAGTTCTTC,CASSPSGIASDEQFF,-,TRBJ2-1,-,TRBV18
TGTGCCAGCAGCTTGGGACGGAAGAATCAGCCCCAGCATTTT,CASSLGRKNQPQHF,-,TRBJ1-5,-,TRBV5-6
TGCGCCAGCAGCTTGGACGGGGGCTACAATGAGCAGTTCTTC,CASSLDGGYNEQFF,-,TRBJ2-1,-,TRBV5-1
TGTGCCAGCAGCTTAGCCCAGGCCACGGCTAAGGCCCAGTACTTC,CASSLAQATAKAQYF,-,TRBJ2-5,-,TRBV7-2
TGCGCCAGCAGCCAAGCCGTGAATCAAGTTCTGGAGGAGACCCAGTACTTC,CASSQAVNQVLEETQYF,-,TRBJ2-5,-,TRBV4-1